The rows below give T cell receptor beta chains drawn from one sample of a study of cytomegalovirus exposure and HLA in healthy donors. Clones were read by immunoSEQ multiplex PCR, and TCRdb kept only the in-frame ones, dropping some. Among 100,000 to 150,000 clones listed, 76% were seen once. Sample: PBMCs. The receptors derive from a man aged 45-65 years in good health and CMV-seronegative. Each CDR3 is given with its conserved first and last residue. A D gene is named only where the DNA matches it firmly. A clone size is listed for some rows: how often the clone was seen (once, few, many), or a class if it is expanded.

v_call d_call clone_size cdr3_aa
TRBV28 - once CASSLTVEYGYTF
TRBV6-1 TRBD1 - CASSGQGARGEQFF
TRBV28 TRBD2 few CASGGGAGGPGDTQYF
TRBV28 TRBD1 few CASSSYGGTGRISETQYF
TRBV6-5 - - CASSPVPGLTQYF
TRBV28 - once CASSPPNAGVRNYGYTF
TRBV5-1 - - CASSLGRGTEAFF
TRBV6-1 - few CASSADRQGGELFF
TRBV2 - - CASSPLAHNSDTQYF
TRBV11-3 TRBD1 - CASSFGSGTESSYNEQFF
TRBV27 - - CASSLRASTGMNTEAFF
TRBV6-1 TRBD1 - CASSGGKTGSSYEQYF
TRBV5-4 - - CASSLETGINTGELFF
TRBV6-5 - - CASSRLAPSTDTQYF
TRBV4-1 TRBD2 - CASHKLAGGLWGANVLTF
TRBV18 - - CASSPTALRNTEAFF
TRBV28 - - CASDPREGASPLHF
TRBV5-1 TRBD1 few CASSPGTATTGELFF
TRBV2 TRBD1 - CASSPGGGYGYTF
TRBV5-6 - - CASSQWTINRYTF
TRBV4-2 TRBD2 - CASSPYPESGGADTQYF
TRBV10-1 TRBD2 - CASKKGAGATGELFF
TRBV11-2 - - CASSLDAMGELFF
TRBV19 - - CASSAEGGGGEKLFF
TRBV4-1 TRBD1 - CASSQDRGLEQYF
TRBV6-1 - - CASMADNSYNEQFF
TRBV18 - - CASSPPLTGMGTDTQYF
TRBV9 - - CASSVDLARTGDTQYF
TRBV7-6 - - CASSLASFGETQYF
TRBV18 - few CASSPSRSDTQYF
TRBV27 TRBD1 - CASSPHRGPYNEQFF
TRBV11-2 TRBD1 - CASSMPPGQGRLQETQYF
TRBV5-1 TRBD1 few CASSSAGTGYGANVLTF
TRBV19 TRBD1 - CASSAGQNYGYTF
TRBV5-1 TRBD2 - CASSGTSGGGNEQFF